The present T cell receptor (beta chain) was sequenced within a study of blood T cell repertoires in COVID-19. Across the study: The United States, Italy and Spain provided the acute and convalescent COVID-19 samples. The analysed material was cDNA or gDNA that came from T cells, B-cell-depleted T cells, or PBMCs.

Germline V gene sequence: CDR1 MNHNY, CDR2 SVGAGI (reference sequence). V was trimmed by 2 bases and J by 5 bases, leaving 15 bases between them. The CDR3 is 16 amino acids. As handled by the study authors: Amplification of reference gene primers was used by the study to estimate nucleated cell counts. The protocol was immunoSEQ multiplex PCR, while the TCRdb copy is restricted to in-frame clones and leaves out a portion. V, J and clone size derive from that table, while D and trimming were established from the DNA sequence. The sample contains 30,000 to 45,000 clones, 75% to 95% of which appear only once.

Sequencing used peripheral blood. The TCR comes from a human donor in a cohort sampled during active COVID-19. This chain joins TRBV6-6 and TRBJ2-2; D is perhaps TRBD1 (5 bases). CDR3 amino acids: CASSYLGASNTGELFF. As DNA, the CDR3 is TGTGCCAGCAGTTACCTAGGGGCCTCAAATACCGGGGAGCTGTTTTTT.